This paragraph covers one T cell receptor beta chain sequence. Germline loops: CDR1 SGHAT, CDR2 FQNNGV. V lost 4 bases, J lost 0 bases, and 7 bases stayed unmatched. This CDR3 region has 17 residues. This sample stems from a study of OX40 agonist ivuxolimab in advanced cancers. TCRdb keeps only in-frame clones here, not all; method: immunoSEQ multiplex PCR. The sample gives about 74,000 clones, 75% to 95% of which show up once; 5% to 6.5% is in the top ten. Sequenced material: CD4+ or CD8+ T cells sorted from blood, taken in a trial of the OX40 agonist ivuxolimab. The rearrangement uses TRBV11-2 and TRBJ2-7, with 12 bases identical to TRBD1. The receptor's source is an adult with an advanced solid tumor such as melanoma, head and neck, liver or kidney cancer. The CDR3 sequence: CASSSGTGGTLSYEQYF. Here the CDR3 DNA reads TGTGCCAGCAGCTCCGGGACAGGGGGCACCCTCTCCTACGAGCAGTACTTC.